This TCR beta chain was documented in a study of cytomegalovirus exposure and HLA in healthy donors. This CDR3 has 16 amino acids. Germline CDR1 reads SGHDT; CDR2 reads YYEEEE. V lost 4 bases, J lost 3 bases, and 3 bases stayed unmatched. There were likely unrecorded immune exposures, though donors were nominally healthy when sampled. The PCR ran on 60 Vbeta and 13 Jbeta primers. Method: immunoSEQ multiplex PCR; TCRdb's copy keeps in-frame clones and lacks some. The sample has about 34,000 clones, approximately 86% seen once. Source material: PBMCs. The chain links TRBV5-6 to TRBJ2-1; 14 bases fit TRBD2. The clonotype was recovered from a woman under 30 in good health and CMV-seropositive. CDR3 in amino acids: CASSRLAGGNYNEQFF. The CDR3 nucleotides read TGTGCCAGCAGCCGACTAGCGGGAGGGAACTACAATGAGCAGTTCTTC.